This T cell receptor (beta chain) appears in the sequencing data of a study of read filtering for tumor transcriptome and immune sequencing (dated by TCRdb to between 2020 and 2021). In terms of the full investigation: The cohort consisted of 17 to 20 male and around 15 female patients, with a mean age of approximately 70 years and an age range of about 40 to 85. Under revised international staging, eight or nine patients fell into R-ISS I, some 15 into R-ISS II and six or seven into R-ISS III. Whole-transcriptome libraries were prepared with the TruSeq RNA Access Library Prep Kit after DNase treatment. TCR-region mapped reads per sample ranged from about 3.5 to 11 million with IR-seq versus only about 85 to 1,300 with RNA-seq. Using the same bone marrow samples, the study compared TCR repertoires obtained by targeted immune repertoire sequencing with those obtained by bulk whole-transcriptome sequencing. One main goal was a read-filtering strategy for immune repertoire data, in particular deciding whether clonotypes backed by only one read should be removed.

Broad study findings and their caveats: Compared with RNA-seq, IR-seq captured clonotypes at much greater depth and more reliably, and a smaller IR-seq throughput was enough to identify most of the shared clonotypes. The sorted CD138-negative fraction was a mixed bone marrow immune population, not purified T cells. In IR-seq, single-read clonotypes were 80% to 90% of clonotypes but 3% to 4% of total reads; in RNA-seq they were 60% to 75% of clonotypes and 35% to 50% of reads. When single-read clonotypes were removed, the proportions of shared clonotypes in IR-seq and RNA-seq correlated more strongly.

This clonotype was seen a handful of times. Its recognized antigen is unknown. Per-base qualities were not stored, and no clone one base away is much larger. Via the germline V gene, CDR1 is MDHEN and CDR2 SYDVKM. Measured from the cysteine to the phenylalanine, the CDR3 is 16 residues long. This entry keeps only the CDR3 DNA: 48 bases, framed from base 1. Trimming leaves V shorter by 6 bases and J shorter by 7 bases, with the junction holding 15 bases beyond the gene matches. Every patient had bone marrow sampled at the time of active disease. Isolation of bone marrow mononuclear cells was performed by Ficoll-Hypaque density gradient centrifugation. To remove myeloma plasma cells, the cells were labeled with CD138 magnetic microbeads on a MACS separator, and CD138-negative cells were then collected by negative selection. Flow cytometry on an Attune NxT with CD138 antibodies was used to check the purity of the isolated cells. TRIzol reagent was used to extract total RNA, and a NanoDrop spectrophotometer was used to quantify the extracted RNA. For each patient, the CD138-negative bone marrow sample underwent paired RNA-seq and IR-seq.

The Immunoverse kit was used to build TCR libraries from about 400 ng RNA, with molecular barcoded adaptors covering alpha/delta and beta/gamma chains. TCR library preparation used the same RNA that went into transcriptome sequencing. An Illumina HiSeq 4000 with 2 x 150 cycles was used to sequence the TCR libraries. The source study handled its data this way. TCR reads were aligned to human V, D, J and C references and assembled into CDR3 clonotypes with MiXCR, including quality filtering and error correction. The tcR package in R was used to analyze clonotype counts and gene usage diversity. Raw mapping reads were checked after the RNA-seq reads had been mapped by STAR aligner version 2.5.3a onto the human GRCh37 genome. To test how sequencing depth affects detected clonotypes, IR-seq fastq files were randomly downsampled with Seqtk 1.3. TCRdb applied fastp at Q25 and MiXCR to the public reads, then kept only in-frame beta chains. When rows share a CDR3 protein, they turn into one entry using the most common DNA and genes. These V and J calls are TCRdb output, not the study's own analysis. The sample table lists about 90,000 distinct CDR3 sequences, approximately 13% of them with a count of one. The ten most abundant clones make up 15% of the sample.

This TCR derives from a donor at least 40 years old with multiple myeloma. The sequence links TRBV28 to TRBJ1-1, and TRBD1 matches 9 of the central bases. Material for sequencing was a population of CD138-negative cells sorted from bone marrow. The sample's cell subset or site label, decoded: bone marrow mononuclear cells depleted of CD138+ plasma/myeloma cells by negative magnetic selection. The nucleotides read TGTGCCAGCAGCCCTACCGGTATAGGACAGGGGAGTGAAGCTTTCTTT. Its protein is CASSPTGIGQGSEAFF.